This TCR beta chain was found in a study of vaccination effects on CD4 cells after COVID-19. Regarding this clone: Its target is unknown.

Study-wide results and limits: Both infection-induced and vaccine-induced clones contracted markedly at late post-vaccination timepoints.

Profiled with immunoSEQ multiplex PCR; TCRdb holds only in-frame clones, not every one. The table lists tens of thousands of clones, 60% to 80% of them singletons. Pools of viral peptides were used by the ViraFEST assay to expand antigen-specific CD4+ T cells ahead of sequencing. Following an approximately 10-day culture, CD4+ T cells were purified. Vaccinated recipients, who were negative for nucleocapsid antibodies, had no history of SARS-CoV-2 infection. For each well, about 2 million PBMC were cultured with around 10 IU/ml IL-2 and around 9.1 ug/ml peptides. The CDR3 length is 10 residues. With 8 bases removed from V and 3 bases from J, the gap between germline ends came to 5 bases. CDR1 and CDR2 from the germline V gene are MNHEY and SVGAGI.

Sequenced material: CD4+ T cells from PBMCs cultured with HCoV-OC43 spike peptides, taken before COVID-19 vaccination. Subset meaning: HCoV-OC43 spike overlapping peptide pool stimulation. The chain couples TRBV6-5 to TRBJ2-7, with D uncertain. The sequence was obtained from a human donor who received a COVID-19 vaccine. The CDR3 bases are TGTGCCAGCCCTTTCTACGAGCAGTACGTC. Its translation is CASPFYEQYV.